This record looks at one T cell receptor (beta chain) sequence and its context. The data are from a study of blood T cell repertoires in COVID-19. Measured with immunoSEQ multiplex PCR; TCRdb has only the in-frame clones, and not every one. This sample yields about 160,000 clones, of which approximately 86% are seen a single time; about a sixth belongs to the top ten. This CDR3 is 14 amino acids long. This sequence originates from a man in his sixties who had recovered from COVID-19. The rearrangement links TRBV21-1 to TRBJ2-3; the D segment call TRBD2 is taken from the table without a DNA check. TRBV21-1 is given as a pseudogene. Sample: PBMCs or T cells enriched from blood (not recorded which). The CDR3 here is CASSPGLPRDTQYF. The CDR3 DNA is TGTGCCAGCAGCCCAGGACTCCCTAGAGATACGCAGTATTTT.